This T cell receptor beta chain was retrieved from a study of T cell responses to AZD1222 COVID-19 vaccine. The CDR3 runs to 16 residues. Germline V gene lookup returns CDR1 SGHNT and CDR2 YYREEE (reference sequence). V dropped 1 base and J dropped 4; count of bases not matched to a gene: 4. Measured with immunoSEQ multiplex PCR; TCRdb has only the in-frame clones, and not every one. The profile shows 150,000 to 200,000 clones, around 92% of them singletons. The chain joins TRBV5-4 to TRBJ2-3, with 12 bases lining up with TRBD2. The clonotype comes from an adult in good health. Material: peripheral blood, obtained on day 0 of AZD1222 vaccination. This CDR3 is CASSLRTSGVADTQYF. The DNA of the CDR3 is TGTGCCAGCAGCTTGAGGACTAGCGGGGTAGCAGATACGCAGTATTTT.